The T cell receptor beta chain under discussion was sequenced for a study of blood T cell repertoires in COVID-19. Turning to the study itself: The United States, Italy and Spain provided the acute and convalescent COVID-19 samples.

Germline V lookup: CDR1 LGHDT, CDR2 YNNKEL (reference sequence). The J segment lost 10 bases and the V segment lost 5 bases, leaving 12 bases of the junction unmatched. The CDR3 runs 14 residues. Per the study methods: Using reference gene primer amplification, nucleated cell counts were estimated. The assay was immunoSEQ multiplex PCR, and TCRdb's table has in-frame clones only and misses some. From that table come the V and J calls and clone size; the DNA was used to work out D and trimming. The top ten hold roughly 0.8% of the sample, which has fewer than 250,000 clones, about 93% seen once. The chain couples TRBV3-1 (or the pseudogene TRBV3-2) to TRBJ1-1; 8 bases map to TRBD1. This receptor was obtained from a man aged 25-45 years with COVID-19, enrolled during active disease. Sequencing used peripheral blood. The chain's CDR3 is CASSGRTGLDVAFF. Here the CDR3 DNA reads TGTGCCAGCAGCGGAAGGACAGGGCTGGATGTAGCTTTCTTT.